This TCR beta chain was profiled in a study of early T cells in non-severe SARS-CoV-2 infection. The CDR3 totals 14 residues. Trimming removed 4 bases from V and 2 bases from J, with 12 bases in between. Germline V gene lookup returns CDR1 MDHEN and CDR2 SYDVKM. The TCR library protocol was used to attach unique molecular identifiers. These identifiers were attached to individual cDNA molecules. TCRdb redid the calling of the 5' RACE reads with MiXCR, one entry per CDR3 protein. The sample lists tens of thousands of distinct CDR3 sequences, around 13% occurring once. About this clonotype: Its specificity is not known.

Findings of the study overall: Clonotype matching in VDJdb favored anti-spike CD8 responses and did not capture private and CD4 specificities.

The source is an adult who was a healthcare worker with PCR-confirmed SARS-CoV-2 infection or an uninfected control (not recorded which). The chain recombines TRBV28 with TRBJ2-7, with D possibly matching TRBD2 (6 bases). The sample consisted of whole blood, taken at baseline. The CDR3 nucleotides are TGTGCCAGCAGTTGGGACTCCCGCACCTACGAGCAGTACTTC. Protein: CASSWDSRTYEQYF.